The 21 T cell receptor beta chains presented below share a single source sample, sequenced in a study of cytomegalovirus exposure and HLA in healthy donors. A multiplex PCR was run with 60 Vbeta primers and 13 Jbeta primers. Assay used: immunoSEQ multiplex PCR; TCRdb lists only in-frame clones, some missing. Of around 230,000 clones listed, 82% were seen once; the top ten hold around 6%. The sequenced sample was PBMCs. Source of these receptors: a man aged 40-49 years in good health and CMV-seropositive.

The J gene is TRBJ1-1, the V gene TRBV19; D is uncertain. Trimming took off 1 base at V and 1 base at J, with 7 bases between the two ends. The CDR3 has 14 residues. Germline V gene lookup returns CDR1 LNHDA and CDR2 SQIVND (reference sequence). CDR3 residues: CASSIGQANTEAFF. CDR3 coding DNA: TGTGCCAGTAGTATAGGTCAGGCGAACACTGAAGCTTTCTTT.

The J gene is TRBJ2-7, the V gene TRBV19, with 10 bases fitting TRBD1. The length of the CDR3 is 15 residues. Germline CDR1 and CDR2: LNHDA and SQIVND (reference sequence). The junction had 3 bases not matched to a gene; V was cut back by 1 base and J by 3 bases. CDR3 coding DNA: TGTGCCAGTAGTATAGCCGGGGACAGGGGCTACGAGCAGTACGTC. This gives the protein CASSIAGDRGYEQYV.

The J gene is TRBJ2-1, the V gene TRBV7-8; 9 nucleotides line up with TRBD2. CDR3 length equals 15 residues. The ends lost 5 bases at V and 1 base at J; junction bases unmatched: 3. Germline lookup yields CDR1 SGHVS and CDR2 FQNEAQ. CDR3 residues: CASSGGLASYNEQFF. DNA of the CDR3: TGTGCCAGCAGCGGGGGACTAGCATCCTACAATGAGCAGTTCTTC.

This chain links TRBV5-6 with TRBJ2-5, with D possibly matching TRBD2 (7 bases). Germline V gene lookup returns CDR1 SGHDT and CDR2 YYEEEE. Trimming stripped 4 bases from V and 4 bases from J, with 11 bases between. The CDR3 loop spans 13 amino acids. The CDR3: CASSQGRGETQYF. The DNA of the CDR3 is TGTGCCAGCAGCCAGGGGAGGGGAGAGACCCAGTACTTC.

V and J are TRBV30 and TRBJ2-1; possibly TRBD2 for D (6 bases). Germline CDR1 is GTSNPN and CDR2 is SVGIG (reference sequence). The CDR3 totals 14 residues. V shed 3 bases and J shed 9 bases, with 18 bases lying between them. The CDR3 sequence: CAWSGSLTGGEQFF. CDR3 nucleotides: TGTGCCTGGAGCGGGAGTCTCACCGGCGGTGAGCAGTTCTTC.

The DNA for the CDR3 is TGTGCCAGCAGTGAACAAGGAGGGCAGTCGGCTTTCTTT. Protein sequence: CASSEQGGQSAFF. The gene calls are TRBV6-1 and TRBJ1-1; no reliable D call. Germline loops: CDR1 MNHNS, CDR2 SASEGT. The CDR3 has 13 residues. The V and J ends lost 2 bases and 11 bases respectively, with 15 bases between them.

J is TRBJ2-7 and V is TRBV10-1, with 9 bases matching TRBD2. Germline assignment: CDR1 WNHNN and CDR2 SYGVQD (reference sequence). J lost 6 bases, V lost 1 base, and 1 base had no gene match. The CDR3 spans 13 residues. The CDR3 region is CASSEWREGEQYF. The CDR3 nucleotides read TGCGCCAGCAGTGAGTGGCGGGAGGGCGAGCAGTACTTC.

The chain has TRBV27 and TRBJ2-2, with 11 positions matching TRBD2. Germline CDR1 reads MNHEY; CDR2 reads SMNVEV (reference sequence). The V and J ends lost 2 bases and 7 bases, in that order; junction bases with no gene match: 0. The CDR3 extends over 14 amino acids. CDR3 residues: CASSLLAGGGELFF. The CDR3 nucleotides read TGTGCCAGCAGTTTACTAGCGGGGGGCGGGGAGCTGTTTTTT.

This chain uses TRBV2 with TRBJ2-4; D unclear. There are 11 residues in the CDR3. Trimming removed 3 bases at V and 6 bases at J, with 3 bases between. CDR1 and CDR2 from the germline V gene are SNHLY and FYNNEI. CDR3 residues: CASSDLNIQYF. The CDR3 DNA reads as TGTGCCAGCAGTGACCTAAACATTCAGTACTTC.

This clone was found a few times. The chain joins TRBV19 to TRBJ2-2, with 7 bases aligning to TRBD2. The CDR3 length is 15 residues. V lost 7 bases to trimming and J lost 5 bases; unmatched junction nucleotides: 10. Germline V gene data show CDR1 as LNHDA and CDR2 as SQIVND (reference sequence). The CDR3 DNA sequence: TGTGCCAGTACCATTGCGGGACTAAAGACCGGGGAGCTGTTTTTT. Its protein is CASTIAGLKTGELFF.

This chain links TRBV9 with TRBJ2-4; 9 bases fit TRBD1. CDR3 length: 15 residues. Germline assignment: CDR1 SGDLS and CDR2 YYNGEE. The junction had 11 bases not matched to a gene; V was cut back by 4 bases and J by 9 bases. The CDR3 sequence is CASSLTLTGGGIQYF. In DNA form, the CDR3 reads TGTGCCAGCAGCCTTACCCTTACAGGGGGCGGCATTCAGTACTTC.

CDR3 nucleotides: TGTGCCAGCAGCCACCGACTAGCGGGAGAGGTAGATACGCAGTATTTT. Translating gives CASSHRLAGEVDTQYF. The chain has TRBV4-2 and TRBJ2-3; 12 nucleotides line up with TRBD2. After removal of 3 bases from V and 5 bases from J, the junction contained 6 bases not matched to a gene. Germline CDR1 LGHNA, CDR2 YNFKEQ. The CDR3 runs to 16 residues.

The rearrangement links TRBV5-1 to TRBJ2-6; no reliable D call. The CDR3 covers 17 residues. V lost 0 bases and J 1 base, leaving 11 bases between the germline ends. Germline loops: CDR1 SGHRS, CDR2 YFSETQ. The CDR3 spells CASSLAGSQSGANVLTF. For the CDR3, the DNA is TGCGCCAGCAGCTTGGCCGGGTCTCAATCTGGGGCCAACGTCCTGACTTTC. Drawing the rest from reference TRBV5-1 and TRBJ2-6, the complete variable domain is KAGVTQTPRYLIKTRGQQVTLSCSPISGHRSVSWYQQTPGQGLQFLFEYFSETQRNKGNFPGRFSGRQFSNSRSEMNVSTLELGDSALYLCASSLAGSQSGANVLTFGAGSRLTVL.

This clone has only a few counts. CDR3 DNA: TGTGCCAGCAGTCCCCAGGGCTCCTACAATGAGCAGTTCTTC. Its translation: CASSPQGSYNEQFF. The chain couples TRBV27 to TRBJ2-1, with D maybe TRBD1 (5 bases). The CDR3 has 14 amino acids. Trimming removed 5 bases at V and 0 bases at J, with 8 bases between. Germline CDR1 reads MNHEY; CDR2 reads SMNVEV (reference sequence).

This clone was seen a handful of times. J is TRBJ1-1 and V is TRBV6-4; no firm D call. With 3 bases removed from V and 1 base from J, the gap between germline ends came to 9 bases. The CDR3 is 14 amino acids. The germline CDR1 and CDR2 sequences are MRHNA and SNTAGT. The CDR3 DNA reads as TGTGCCAGCAGTGAAGAGGGTGAGAACACTGAAGCTTTCTTT. Its protein product is CASSEEGENTEAFF.

The chain employs TRBV9 and TRBJ1-5; D not certain. The CDR3 is made up of 15 amino acids. V was trimmed by 0 bases and J by 4 bases, leaving 11 bases between them. The V gene's germline CDR1 is SGDLS and CDR2 YYNGEE. The CDR3 sequence: CASSVGATDNQPQHF. In nucleotides, the CDR3 is TGTGCCAGCAGCGTAGGGGCAACCGATAATCAGCCCCAGCATTTT.

The V and J genes are TRBV4-2 and TRBJ2-5; 9 bases map to TRBD2. CDR3 length equals 17 residues. The germline V gene encodes CDR1 LGHNA and CDR2 YNFKEQ. Unmatched junction bases numbered 5, after V lost 0 bases and J lost 0 bases. The CDR3 nucleotides read TGTGCCAGCAGCCAAGACGACGCGGGAGGGCACCAAGAGACCCAGTACTTC. Translating gives CASSQDDAGGHQETQYF.

The V call is TRBV9, the J call TRBJ1-2; 7 bases align to TRBD1. The ends lost 3 bases at V and 5 bases at J; junction bases unmatched: 10. CDR1 SGDLS and CDR2 YYNGEE come from the germline V gene. The CDR3 consists of 15 residues. This chain's CDR3 is CASSGRDRPLYGYTF. CDR3 coding DNA: TGTGCCAGCAGCGGCCGGGACAGACCTTTGTATGGCTACACCTTC.

This chain uses TRBV6-1 with TRBJ2-7, with 7 bases that match TRBD1. Germline V gene data show CDR1 as MNHNS and CDR2 as SASEGT. The V segment lost 8 bases and the J segment 4 bases; nucleotides outside the gene matches: 11. The CDR3 covers 14 residues. CDR3 residues: CASLAGQVLYEQYF. The CDR3 bases are TGTGCCAGCTTGGCAGGACAGGTGTTATACGAGCAGTACTTC.

This sequence joins TRBV4-1 and TRBJ2-5; weak D call: TRBD2 (5 bases). With the DNA end fitting TRBJ2-7 better, the J assignment may be wrong. Germline-derived CDR1 and CDR2 are MGHRA and YSYEKL. The CDR3 length is 15 residues. The CDR3 loop reads CASSQDETIYYEQYF. The CDR3 DNA reads TGCGCCAGCAGCCAAGATGAGACTATATACTACGAGCAGTACTTC.

The chain joins TRBV5-6 to TRBJ2-1; D call uncertain. The CDR3 is 15 amino acids. V was shortened by 7 bases and J by 0 bases, with 14 bases between the two germline ends. In germline, CDR1 is SGHDT, CDR2 YYEEEE. CDR3 sequence (DNA): TGTGCCAGCTCACAAACAGTCAGCTCCTACAATGAGCAGTTCTTC. Translation: CASSQTVSSYNEQFF.